These 24 T cell receptor beta chains share one sample of origin, sequenced in a study of cytomegalovirus exposure and HLA in healthy donors. Use of 60 Vbeta and 13 Jbeta primers characterized the PCR. Assay: immunoSEQ multiplex PCR; the TCRdb copy retains only in-frame clones and omits some. The repertoire holds 82,000 or so clones, with roughly a tenth as singletons. The sequenced sample was PBMCs. The origin of the receptors is a man between 60 and 75 years old in good health and CMV-seropositive.

The chain recombines TRBV9 with TRBJ2-3; D possibly corresponds to TRBD2 (6 bases). The V and J ends lost 2 bases and 6 bases respectively, with 22 bases between them. This CDR3 has 17 amino acids. In germline, CDR1 is SGDLS, CDR2 YYNGEE. CDR3 residues: CASSVGRTAVPADTQYF. In DNA form, the CDR3 reads TGTGCCAGCAGCGTCGGGAGAACGGCGGTCCCTGCGGATACGCAGTATTTT.

This clone was seen only a few times. In the same sample, other DNA sequences code for this CDR3. The rearrangement uses TRBV28 and TRBJ1-6; 7 nucleotides line up with TRBD1. CDR1 MDHEN and CDR2 SYDVKM come from the germline V gene. The J segment lost 2 bases and the V segment lost 4 bases, leaving 5 bases of the junction unmatched. CDR3 length: 16 residues. The CDR3 sequence is CASSSQGEAYNSPLHF. Here the CDR3 DNA reads TGTGCCAGCAGTTCCCAGGGGGAAGCCTATAATTCACCCCTCCACTTT.

This clone has more than one count but fewer than ten. J is TRBJ2-7 and V is TRBV18, with D maybe TRBD2 (6 bases). Trimming took off 0 bases at V and 6 bases at J, with 9 bases between the two ends. This CDR3 is 13 amino acids long. Germline-derived CDR1 and CDR2 are KGHSH and LQKENI. The CDR3 sequence is CASSPPGGPEQYF. CDR3 DNA: TGTGCCAGCTCACCACCGGGGGGTCCCGAGCAGTACTTC.

This chain connects TRBV12-5 to TRBJ2-3; 7 bases match TRBD1. The CDR3 loop spans 14 amino acids. Trimming cost V 6 bases and J 4 bases; bases outside gene matches: 7. Germline CDR1 is LGHNT and CDR2 is FRNRAP. For the CDR3, the DNA is TGTGCTAGTGGCCAGGGGACAGCAGCAGATACGCAGTATTTT. Encoded protein: CASGQGTAADTQYF.

There are a few counts of this clone. At one end the junction does not follow the germline gene, possibly because of a read error. The rearrangement uses TRBV27 and TRBJ2-5, with no clear D. Germline lookup yields CDR1 MNHEY and CDR2 SMNVEV (reference sequence). CDR3 length equals 13 residues. The CDR3 protein is CASKVPCQEAQYF. CDR3 bases: TGTGCCAGCAAGGTCCCGTGCCAAGAGGCCCAGTACTTC.

This clone was seen more than once but under ten times. The rearrangement joins TRBV10-1 to TRBJ1-6; maybe TRBD1 (6 bases). The CDR3 runs to 15 residues. CDR1 and CDR2 (germline): WNHNN, SYGVQD (reference sequence). CDR3: CARGSWEINNSPLHF. CDR3 nucleotide sequence: TGCGCAAGGGGGTCGTGGGAGATCAATAATTCACCCCTCCACTTT.

V usage is TRBV7-3 and J usage is TRBJ1-1; D perhaps matches TRBD1 (6 bases). The germline V gene has CDR1 SGHTA and CDR2 FQGTGA. V was clipped by 2 bases and J by 6 bases, with 16 bases between them. The CDR3 contains 15 residues. The CDR3 bases are TGTGCCAGCAGCTTATCGGCAGGGGATATCTCTGAAGCTTTCTTT. The encoded protein is CASSLSAGDISEAFF.

The rearrangement links TRBV30 to TRBJ2-5; D gene uncertain. CDR3 length: 13 amino acids. Germline V CDR1 and CDR2: GTSNPN, SVGIG (reference sequence). V was cut by 1 base and J by 0 bases, with 6 bases left in between. CDR3 in amino acids: CAWSDSNQETQYF. The CDR3 DNA sequence: TGTGCCTGGAGTGACAGTAACCAAGAGACCCAGTACTTC.

The chain recombines TRBV10-3 with TRBJ2-2; 9 positions agree with TRBD1. The trim removed 7 bases at V and 4 bases at J, leaving 7 bases unmatched. This CDR3 is 15 amino acids long. Germline V gene data show CDR1 as ENHRY and CDR2 as SYGVKD. CDR3 DNA: TGTGCCATCAAAGCGGACAGGGGTGGCACCGGGGAGCTGTTTTTT. Translated, it gives CAIKADRGGTGELFF.

There are a few counts of this clone. The genes are TRBV7-2 and TRBJ2-6, with TRBD2 as a possible D gene (6 bases). Trimming pared 7 bases from V and 0 bases from J, leaving 16 bases between. This CDR3 contains 17 residues. CDR1 SGHTA and CDR2 FQGNSA come from the germline V gene. The CDR3 coding sequence is TGTGCCAGCACCCCTGGGAGGTTTGTCTCTGGGGCCAACGTCCTGACTTTC. Residues: CASTPGRFVSGANVLTF.

The chain recombines TRBV5-1 with TRBJ2-7, with TRBD1 matching 9 bases. This CDR3 spans 15 amino acids. Germline CDR1 reads SGHRS; CDR2 reads YFSETQ. The ends lost 2 bases at V and 2 bases at J; junction bases unmatched: 5. The CDR3: CASSFRTGDPYEQYF. The CDR3 nucleotides read TGCGCCAGCAGCTTTCGGACAGGGGATCCCTACGAGCAGTACTTC.

This clone was seen a few times. The chain has TRBV5-1 and TRBJ1-3; no clear D gene. V was pared by 0 bases and J by 3 bases, with 4 bases between. Germline V gene data show CDR1 as SGHRS and CDR2 as YFSETQ. CDR3 size: 13 residues. CDR3 amino acids: CASSLDIGNTIYF. The DNA for the CDR3 is TGCGCCAGCAGCTTGGACATTGGAAACACCATATATTTT. The variable domain in full, completed from reference TRBV5-1 and TRBJ1-3, reads KAGVTQTPRYLIKTRGQQVTLSCSPISGHRSVSWYQQTPGQGLQFLFEYFSETQRNKGNFPGRFSGRQFSNSRSEMNVSTLELGDSALYLCASSLDIGNTIYFGEGSWLTVV.

This rearrangement joins TRBV5-6 to TRBJ2-2; maybe TRBD1 (6 bases). Germline values: CDR1 SGHDT, CDR2 YYEEEE. V shed 0 bases and J shed 3 bases, with 9 bases lying between them. The CDR3 sequence is 15 residues long. The CDR3 DNA reads as TGTGCCAGCAGCTTGGTGGGGGCGGACACCGGGGAGCTGTTTTTT. Its translation: CASSLVGADTGELFF.

This clone was picked up a small number of times. The chain combines TRBV11-2 with TRBJ2-3; perhaps TRBD1 as D (6 bases). Germline V CDR1 and CDR2: SGHAT, FQNNGV. V was pared by 3 bases and J by 5 bases, with 9 bases between. The CDR3 covers 13 residues. The CDR3 DNA follows: TGTGCCAGCAGCTTGGCAGGGGTAGATACGCAGTATTTT. Its translation is CASSLAGVDTQYF.

The gene calls are TRBV5-4 and TRBJ2-2, with TRBD2 matching over 8 bases. Germline CDR1 SGHNT, CDR2 YYREEE (reference sequence). CDR3 length equals 16 residues. The J segment lost 1 base and the V segment lost 1 base, leaving 3 bases of the junction unmatched. The CDR3 DNA reads as TGTGCCAGCAGCTTGTACCTAGCGGGGAACACCGGGGAGCTGTTTTTT. Translating gives CASSLYLAGNTGELFF.

This clone came up a few times. One junction end does not reproduce the germline sequence, and a read error may be involved. The sample carries other DNA sequences with the same CDR3. V is TRBV30 and J is TRBJ2-7, with 7 bases lining up with TRBD2. Germline V gene data show CDR1 as GTSNPN and CDR2 as SVGIG (reference sequence). This CDR3 contains 12 residues. DNA of the CDR3: TGCGCGGCGCGCGGGAGTTTAAACGAGCAGTACTTC. It translates to CAARGSLNEQYF.

This clone was observed a few times. The chain is built from TRBV20-1 and TRBJ2-5, with D maybe TRBD1 (5 bases). The CDR3 has 11 amino acids. Trimming removed 5 bases at V and 4 bases at J, with 8 bases between. Looked up from germline, CDR1 is DFQATT and CDR2 is SNEGSKA (reference sequence). The CDR3 here is CSAHTGETQYF. CDR3 nucleotide sequence: TGCAGTGCTCATACAGGAGAGACCCAGTACTTC.

This clone was detected only a few times. V is TRBV7-2 and J is TRBJ1-2; tentative D call: TRBD1 (6 bases). V gave up 7 bases and J gave up 4 bases, with 19 bases separating them. Per the germline V gene, CDR1 is SGHTA and CDR2 is FQGNSA. This CDR3 region has 15 residues. The CDR3 spells CASTVPHRDSYGYTF. The CDR3 nucleotides read TGTGCCAGCACCGTCCCACACAGGGATTCCTATGGCTACACCTTC.

This clone showed up just a few times. The chain combines TRBV5-4 with TRBJ2-1; 8 bases are a match to TRBD2. From germline, CDR1 is SGHNT and CDR2 YYREEE (reference sequence). The V gene end was trimmed by 5 bases and the J gene end by 8 bases; junction bases not matched to a gene: 18. There are 17 residues in the CDR3. CDR3 amino acids: CASSPTGAGLVGDEQFF. In DNA form, the CDR3 reads TGTGCCAGCAGTCCTACGGGGGCGGGACTAGTAGGCGATGAGCAGTTCTTC.

The rearrangement uses TRBV19 and TRBJ2-2; 10 nucleotides line up with TRBD2. The V gene's germline CDR1 is LNHDA and CDR2 SQIVND (reference sequence). This CDR3 is built from 17 residues. V shed 1 base, J shed 1 base, and the junction held 3 bases outside the gene matches. This CDR3 reads CASSIGRTSGNTGELFF. In DNA form, the CDR3 reads TGTGCCAGTAGTATAGGGAGGACTAGCGGGAACACCGGGGAGCTGTTTTTT.

The chain recombines TRBV30 with TRBJ1-4; D gene uncertain. The CDR3 has 13 amino acids. Germline values: CDR1 GTSNPN, CDR2 SVGIG (reference sequence). Deletions cut 2 bases from V and 4 bases from J, with 8 bases between. The CDR3 DNA follows: TGTGCCTGGAGTAGGAACAGTAATGAAAAACTGTTTTTT. Protein: CAWSRNSNEKLFF.

This chain connects TRBV9 to TRBJ1-1, with 10 bases matching TRBD1. This CDR3 has 19 residues. V shed 4 bases, J shed 0 bases, and the junction held 15 bases outside the gene matches. Per germline, CDR1 SGDLS and CDR2 YYNGEE. The CDR3 loop is CASSPTPGQGSTMNTEAFF. DNA for the CDR3: TGTGCCAGCAGCCCAACCCCGGGACAGGGGTCGACCATGAACACTGAAGCTTTCTTT.

This clone came up a few times. The rearrangement links TRBV23-1 to TRBJ2-2; 9 bases agree with TRBD1. TRBV23-1 qualifies as an ORF whose function is uncertain. V was clipped by 7 bases and J by 2 bases; unmatched bases: 2. CDR3 length: 14 residues. The CDR3 reads CASTTGGNTGELFF. DNA of the CDR3: TGCGCCAGCACAACAGGGGGCAACACCGGGGAGCTGTTTTTT.

This clone was counted only a few times. The chain employs TRBV2 and TRBJ1-1; D not certain. V lost 1 base, J lost 6 bases, and 15 bases lay in between. Looked up from germline, CDR1 is SNHLY and CDR2 is FYNNEI. The CDR3 runs 15 residues. The CDR3 reads CASSEGPLGSAEAFF. The CDR3 nucleotides are TGTGCCAGCAGTGAAGGACCCCTCGGGAGTGCTGAAGCTTTCTTT.